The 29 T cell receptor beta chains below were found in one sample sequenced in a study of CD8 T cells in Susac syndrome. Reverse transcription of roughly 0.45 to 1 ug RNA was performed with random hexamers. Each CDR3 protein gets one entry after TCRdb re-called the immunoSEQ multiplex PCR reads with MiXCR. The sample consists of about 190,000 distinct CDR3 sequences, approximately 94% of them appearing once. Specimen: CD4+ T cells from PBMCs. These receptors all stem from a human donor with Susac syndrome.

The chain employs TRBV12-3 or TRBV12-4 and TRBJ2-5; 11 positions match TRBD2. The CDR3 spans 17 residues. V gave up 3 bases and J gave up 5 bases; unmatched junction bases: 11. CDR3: CASSFRDSGGARETQYF. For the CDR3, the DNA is TGTGCCAGCAGTTTTCGTGATAGCGGGGGGGCGCGGGAGACCCAGTACTTC.

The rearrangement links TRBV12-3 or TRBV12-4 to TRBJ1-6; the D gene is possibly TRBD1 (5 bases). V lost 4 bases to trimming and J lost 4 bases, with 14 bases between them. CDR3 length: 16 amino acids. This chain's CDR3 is CASSSPNQGYNSPLHF. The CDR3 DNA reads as TGTGCCAGCAGTTCTCCCAACCAGGGTTATAATTCACCCCTCCACTTT.

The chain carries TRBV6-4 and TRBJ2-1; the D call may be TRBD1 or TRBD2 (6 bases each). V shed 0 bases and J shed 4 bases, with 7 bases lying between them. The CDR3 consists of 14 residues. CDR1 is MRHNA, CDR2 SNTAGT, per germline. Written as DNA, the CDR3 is TGTGCCAGCAGTGACTCAGGGGGGTACAATGAGCAGTTCTTC. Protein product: CASSDSGGYNEQFF.

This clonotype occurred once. CDR3 protein: CASSPPTGGNSPLHF. The CDR3 DNA sequence: TGTGCCAGTAGTCCCCCGACAGGGGGGAATTCACCCCTCCACTTT. The J gene is TRBJ1-6, the V gene TRBV19; 9 bases are a match to TRBD1. The CDR3 has 15 residues. In germline, CDR1 is LNHDA, CDR2 SQIVND (reference sequence). Trimming removed 5 bases from V and 7 bases from J; junction bases left unmatched: 6.

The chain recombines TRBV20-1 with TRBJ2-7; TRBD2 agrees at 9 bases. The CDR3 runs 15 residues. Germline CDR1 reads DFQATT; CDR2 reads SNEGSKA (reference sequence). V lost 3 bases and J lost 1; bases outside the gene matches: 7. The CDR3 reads CSARKGTSRSYEQYF. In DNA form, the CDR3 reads TGCAGTGCTAGGAAGGGGACTAGCCGGTCCTACGAGCAGTACTTC.

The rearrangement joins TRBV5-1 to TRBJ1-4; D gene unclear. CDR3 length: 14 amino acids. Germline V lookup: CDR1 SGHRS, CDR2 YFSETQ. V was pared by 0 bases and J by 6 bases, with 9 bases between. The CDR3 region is CASSLDSYDEKLFF. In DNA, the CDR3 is TGCGCCAGCAGCTTGGACAGCTACGATGAAAAACTGTTTTTT.

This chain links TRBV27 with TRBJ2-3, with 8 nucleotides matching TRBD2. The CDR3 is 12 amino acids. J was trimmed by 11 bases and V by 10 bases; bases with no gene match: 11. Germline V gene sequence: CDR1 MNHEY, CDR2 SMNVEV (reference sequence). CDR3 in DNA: TGTGCCACCGAGGAGCGGGGGTACCGGCAGTATTTT. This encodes CATEERGYRQYF.

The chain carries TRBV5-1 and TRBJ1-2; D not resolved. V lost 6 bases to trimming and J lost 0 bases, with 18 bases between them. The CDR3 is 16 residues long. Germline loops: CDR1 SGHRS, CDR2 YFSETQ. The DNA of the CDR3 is TGCGCCAGCACCCTGTCCGGGCAACCATCTAACTATGGCTACACCTTC. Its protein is CASTLSGQPSNYGYTF.

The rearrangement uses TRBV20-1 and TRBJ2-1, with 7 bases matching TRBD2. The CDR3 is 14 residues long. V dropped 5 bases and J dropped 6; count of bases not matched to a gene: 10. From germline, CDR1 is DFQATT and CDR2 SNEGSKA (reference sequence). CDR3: CSAPRSGAPNEQFF. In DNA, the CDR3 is TGCAGTGCTCCGAGAAGCGGGGCCCCCAATGAGCAGTTCTTC.

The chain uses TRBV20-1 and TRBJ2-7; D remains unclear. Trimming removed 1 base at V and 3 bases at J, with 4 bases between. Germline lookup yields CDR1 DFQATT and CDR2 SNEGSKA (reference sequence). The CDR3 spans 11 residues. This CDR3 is CSARASYEQYF. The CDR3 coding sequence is TGCAGTGCTAGAGCCAGCTACGAGCAGTACTTC.

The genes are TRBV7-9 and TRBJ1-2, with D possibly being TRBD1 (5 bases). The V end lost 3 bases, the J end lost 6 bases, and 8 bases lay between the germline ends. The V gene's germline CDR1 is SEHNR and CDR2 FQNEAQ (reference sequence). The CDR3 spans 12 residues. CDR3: CASSFTTDGYTF. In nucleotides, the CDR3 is TGTGCCAGCAGCTTCACGACAGATGGCTACACCTTC.

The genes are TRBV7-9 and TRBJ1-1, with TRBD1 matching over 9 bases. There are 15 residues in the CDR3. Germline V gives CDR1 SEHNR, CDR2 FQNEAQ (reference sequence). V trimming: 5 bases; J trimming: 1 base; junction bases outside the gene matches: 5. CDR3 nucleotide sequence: TGTGCCAGCAGCGACTCGACAGGGGGGAACACTGAAGCTTTCTTT. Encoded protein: CASSDSTGGNTEAFF.

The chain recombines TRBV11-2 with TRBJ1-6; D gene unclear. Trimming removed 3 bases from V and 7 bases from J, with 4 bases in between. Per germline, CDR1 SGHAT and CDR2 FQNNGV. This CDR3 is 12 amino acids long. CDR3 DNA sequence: TGTGCCAGCAGCTTGGCCAATTCACCCCTCCACTTT. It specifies CASSLANSPLHF.

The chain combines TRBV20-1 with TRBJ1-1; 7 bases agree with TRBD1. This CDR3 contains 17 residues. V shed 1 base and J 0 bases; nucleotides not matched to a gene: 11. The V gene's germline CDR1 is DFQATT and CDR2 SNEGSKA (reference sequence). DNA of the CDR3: TGCAGTGCTAGAGCCCCTCGACAGGGAATAATGAACACTGAAGCTTTCTTT. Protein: CSARAPRQGIMNTEAFF.

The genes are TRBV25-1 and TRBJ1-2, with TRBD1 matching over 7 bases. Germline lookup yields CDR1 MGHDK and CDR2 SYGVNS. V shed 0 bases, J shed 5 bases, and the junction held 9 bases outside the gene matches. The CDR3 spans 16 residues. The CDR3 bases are TGTGCCAGCAGTGAATATGGGACCGGGACAGCTTATGGCTACACCTTC. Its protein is CASSEYGTGTAYGYTF.

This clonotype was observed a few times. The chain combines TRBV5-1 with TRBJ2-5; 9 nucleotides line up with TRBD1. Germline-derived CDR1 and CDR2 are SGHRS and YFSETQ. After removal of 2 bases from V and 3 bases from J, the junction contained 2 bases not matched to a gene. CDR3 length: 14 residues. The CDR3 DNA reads TGCGCCAGCAGCTTTACAGGGGGCAAAGAGACCCAGTACTTC. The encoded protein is CASSFTGGKETQYF.

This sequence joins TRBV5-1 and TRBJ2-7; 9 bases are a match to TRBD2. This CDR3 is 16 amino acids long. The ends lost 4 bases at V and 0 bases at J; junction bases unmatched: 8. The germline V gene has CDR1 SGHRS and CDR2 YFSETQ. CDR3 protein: CASSLTIAGDSYEQYF. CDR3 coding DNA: TGCGCCAGCAGCCTGACAATAGCGGGGGACTCCTACGAGCAGTACTTC.

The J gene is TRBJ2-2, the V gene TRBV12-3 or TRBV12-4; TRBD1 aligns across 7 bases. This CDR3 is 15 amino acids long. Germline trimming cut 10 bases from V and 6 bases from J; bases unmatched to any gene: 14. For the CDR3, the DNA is TGTGCCACCTATTCCCGGGTGACAGGGTCCGGGGAGCTGTTTTTT. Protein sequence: CATYSRVTGSGELFF.

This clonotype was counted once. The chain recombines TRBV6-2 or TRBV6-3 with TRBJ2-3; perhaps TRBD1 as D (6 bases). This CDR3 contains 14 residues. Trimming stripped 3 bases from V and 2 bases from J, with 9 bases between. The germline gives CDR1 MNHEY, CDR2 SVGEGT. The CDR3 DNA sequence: TGTGCCAGCAGTTATGGACAGTACACAGATACGCAGTATTTT. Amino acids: CASSYGQYTDTQYF.

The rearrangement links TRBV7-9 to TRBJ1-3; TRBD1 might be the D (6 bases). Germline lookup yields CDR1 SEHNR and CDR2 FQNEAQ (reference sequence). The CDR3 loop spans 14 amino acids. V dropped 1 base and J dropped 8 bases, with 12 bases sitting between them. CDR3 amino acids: CASSLGQVLDTIYF. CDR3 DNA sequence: TGTGCCAGCAGCTTAGGACAGGTCCTAGACACCATATATTTT.

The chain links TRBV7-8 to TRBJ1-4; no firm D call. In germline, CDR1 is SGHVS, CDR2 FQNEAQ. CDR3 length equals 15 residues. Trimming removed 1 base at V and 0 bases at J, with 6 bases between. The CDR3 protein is CASSLVASTNEKLFF. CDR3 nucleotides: TGTGCCAGCAGCTTAGTTGCGTCAACTAATGAAAAACTGTTTTTT. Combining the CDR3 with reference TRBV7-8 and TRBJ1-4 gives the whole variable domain GAGVSQSPRYKVAKRGQDVALRCDPISGHVSLFWYQQALGQGPEFLTYFQNEAQLDKSGLPSDRFFAERPEGSVSTLKIQRTQQEDSAVYLCASSLVASTNEKLFFGSGTQLSVL.

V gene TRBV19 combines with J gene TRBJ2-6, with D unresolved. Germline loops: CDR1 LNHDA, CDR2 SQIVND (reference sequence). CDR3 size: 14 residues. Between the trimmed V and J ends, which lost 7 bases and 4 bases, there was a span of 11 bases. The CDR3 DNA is TGTGCCAGTATCGCCCAGGTAGGGGCCAACGTCCTGACTTTC. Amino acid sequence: CASIAQVGANVLTF.

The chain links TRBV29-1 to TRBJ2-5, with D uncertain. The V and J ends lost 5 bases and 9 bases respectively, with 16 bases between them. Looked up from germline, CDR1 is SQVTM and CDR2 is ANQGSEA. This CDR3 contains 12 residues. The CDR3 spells CSVKDGRSSQYF. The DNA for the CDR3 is TGCAGCGTTAAGGACGGCCGTTCGTCCCAGTACTTC.

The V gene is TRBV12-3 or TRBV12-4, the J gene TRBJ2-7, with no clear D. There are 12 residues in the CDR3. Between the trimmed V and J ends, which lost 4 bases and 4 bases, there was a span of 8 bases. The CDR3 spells CASSSLKYEQYF. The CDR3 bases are TGTGCCAGCAGTTCTTTAAAATACGAGCAGTACTTC.

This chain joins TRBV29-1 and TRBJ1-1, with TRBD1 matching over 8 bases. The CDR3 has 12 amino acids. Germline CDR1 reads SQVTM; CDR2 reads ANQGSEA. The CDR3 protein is CSAGTGNTEAFF. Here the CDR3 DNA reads TGCAGTGCGGGGACAGGAAACACTGAAGCTTTCTTT.

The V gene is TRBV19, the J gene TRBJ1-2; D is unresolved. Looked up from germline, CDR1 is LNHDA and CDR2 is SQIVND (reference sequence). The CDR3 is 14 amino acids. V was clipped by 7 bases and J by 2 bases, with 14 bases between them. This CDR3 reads CASTPDGLNYGYTF. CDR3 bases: TGTGCCAGTACCCCGGACGGACTAAACTATGGCTACACCTTC.

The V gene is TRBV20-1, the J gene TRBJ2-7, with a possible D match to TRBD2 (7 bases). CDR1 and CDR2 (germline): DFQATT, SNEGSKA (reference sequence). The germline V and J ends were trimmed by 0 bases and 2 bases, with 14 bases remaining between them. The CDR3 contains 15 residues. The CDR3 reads CSARDMRGQAYEQYF. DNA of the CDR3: TGCAGTGCTAGAGACATGCGGGGGCAAGCCTACGAGCAGTACTTC.

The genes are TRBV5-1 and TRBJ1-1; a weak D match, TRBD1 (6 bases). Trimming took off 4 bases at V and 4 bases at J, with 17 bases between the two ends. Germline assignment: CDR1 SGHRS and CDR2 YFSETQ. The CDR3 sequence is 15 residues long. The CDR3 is CASSAPERGGTEAFF. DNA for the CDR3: TGCGCCAGCAGCGCTCCGGAGAGGGGGGGCACTGAAGCTTTCTTT.

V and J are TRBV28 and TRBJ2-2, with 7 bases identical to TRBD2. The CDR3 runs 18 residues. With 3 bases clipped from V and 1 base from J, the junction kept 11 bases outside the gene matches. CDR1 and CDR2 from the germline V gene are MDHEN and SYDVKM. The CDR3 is CASSFGPFGGGNTGELFF. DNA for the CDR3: TGTGCCAGCAGTTTCGGCCCCTTTGGCGGGGGGAACACCGGGGAGCTGTTTTTT.